The T cell receptor (beta chain) under discussion was sequenced for a study of T cell repertoires in cytomegalovirus infection (dated by TCRdb to between 2019 and 2020). Turning to the overall study: Peptide stimulations targeted recently identified HLA-C-restricted CMV epitopes, whose presentation resists viral immunomodulation, together with well-studied HLA-B-restricted epitopes. The HLA type of each donor mattered for the analysis, because public TCR beta signatures pointed to carriage of CMV infection along with the matching HLA type.

Sequencing was carried out with an Illumina HiSeq 1500. TCRdb trimmed the raw reads at Q25, called clones with MiXCR and kept productive beta chains. For every CDR3 protein sequence, its rows merge into one entry that carries the most common genes and DNA. This sample has 550,000 to 700,000 distinct CDR3 sequences in its table, and just under 40% of those were observed once. The ten most abundant clones make up around 46% of the sample. General conclusions and limits of the study: The ex vivo response was dominated by HLA-C-restricted CMV-specific TCR beta clonotypes, which also provided the single most frequent clonotype in two of eight donors. In both this cohort and an independent cohort of some 350 donors, the cumulative frequency of public TCR beta family members distinguished carriers of CMV infection plus the relevant HLA type.

CDR1 and CDR2 are drawn from the germline V gene: MGHRA, YSYEKL. CDR3 length: 19 amino acids, cysteine to phenylalanine. Only the CDR3 region is kept as DNA, spanning 57 bases read in frame from base 1. Trimmed from V: 4 bases; trimmed from J: 2 bases; junction bases lacking a gene match: 15. Notes on this clonotype: No cognate antigen has been identified for it. No quality values exist for individual bases; no much larger clone is one base distant.

This specimen's treatment or condition label, per the study, means: in vitro stimulation with specific CMV peptide epitopes to enrich CMV-specific T cells. The source material was cultured PBMCs, sampled from culture after CMV antigen stimulation. The sequence came from a human donor in good health (CMV status not recorded). Some clones in this sample may be carry-over from other donors' samples. This chain joins TRBV4-1 to TRBJ2-1, with TRBD2 identical over 9 junction bases. The CDR3 has the sequence CASSRREGMTSGTYNEQFF. The sequenced DNA: TGCGCCAGCAGCCGACGAGAGGGGATGACTAGCGGTACCTACAATGAGCAGTTCTTC.